This is a list of T cell receptor beta chains from one sample in a study of T-cell memory formation after mild COVID-19. MiXCR was run by TCRdb on the 5' RACE reads, yielding one entry per CDR3 protein. The data show around 250,000 distinct CDR3 sequences, with 15% to 20% seen just once and 22% held by the top ten. The sample consisted of PBMCs or a T cell subset sorted from them (not recorded which). These receptors all stem from a man aged 18 to 29 who had mild COVID-19 (a few samples of this study predate the infection). Cell type and time point are not known. Both conserved end residues are part of each CDR3. D genes are given only for firm matches. Where a row states a size, it is once, few, many or the class of an expanded clone; other rows omit it.

abundance: .
j_gene: TRBJ2-5
d_gene: .
v_gene: TRBV7-9
CDR3nt: TGTGCCAGCAGCCCAAGGGACTCAGCCATGGGGACCCAGTACTTC
CDR3aa: CASSPRDSAMGTQYF

abundance: few
j_gene: TRBJ1-2
d_gene: TRBD1
v_gene: TRBV14
CDR3nt: TGTGCCAGCAGCCAAGATAATAGGGGGCCGGATGGCTACACCTTC
CDR3aa: CASSQDNRGPDGYTF

abundance: .
j_gene: TRBJ2-2
d_gene: .
v_gene: TRBV5-1
CDR3nt: TGCGCCAGCAGCGGGGCGGAGGGGACGAACACCGGGGAGCTGTTTTTT
CDR3aa: CASSGAEGTNTGELFF

abundance: .
j_gene: TRBJ1-6
d_gene: .
v_gene: TRBV18
CDR3nt: TGTGCCAGCTCACCATCGGGGCCTAAGAATTCACCCCTCCACTTT
CDR3aa: CASSPSGPKNSPLHF

abundance: few
j_gene: TRBJ2-3
d_gene: .
v_gene: TRBV12-3/TRBV12-4
CDR3nt: TGTGCCAGCAGTTTTGGGCCAGCGACAGATACGCAGTATTTT
CDR3aa: CASSFGPATDTQYF

abundance: .
j_gene: TRBJ2-5
d_gene: .
v_gene: TRBV6-2/TRBV6-3
CDR3nt: TGTGCCAGCAGTTGCGCGGGACGTATCTGTGAGACCCAGTACTTC
CDR3aa: CASSCAGRICETQYF

abundance: .
j_gene: TRBJ2-5
d_gene: TRBD2
v_gene: TRBV28
CDR3nt: TGTGCCACCGGACTAGCGGGGGGCCGGGAGACCCAGTACTTC
CDR3aa: CATGLAGGRETQYF

abundance: .
j_gene: TRBJ2-3
d_gene: .
v_gene: TRBV7-7
CDR3nt: TGTGCTAGCAGCTCCCGTGTCGGGGATACGCAGTATTTT
CDR3aa: CASSSRVGDTQYF

abundance: few
j_gene: TRBJ1-3
d_gene: .
v_gene: TRBV18
CDR3nt: TGTGCCAGCTCACCGAACCAGGGCGGCTCTGGAAACACCATATATTTT
CDR3aa: CASSPNQGGSGNTIYF

abundance: few
j_gene: TRBJ2-3
d_gene: TRBD1
v_gene: TRBV18
CDR3nt: TGTGCCAGCTCAGGACAGGAGCCCATCAGGGATACGCAGTATTTT
CDR3aa: CASSGQEPIRDTQYF